Relative to its sample, the clone carrying this T cell receptor beta chain is medium-sized. This entry is derived from a study of immune heterogeneity within non-small cell lung tumors. Samples each supplied about 650 ng of bulk tumor genomic DNA as template. Doctors removed several biopsies from each primary tumor during surgery, keeping them far apart. These patients got curative surgery after being newly diagnosed with untreated non-small cell lung cancer. In a multiplex PCR, 32 V and 13 J primers amplified TCR beta CDR3. TCRdb processed the multiplex PCR reads anew with MiXCR; each CDR3 protein has one entry. Of fewer than 3,000 distinct CDR3 sequences in the sample, roughly 14% were seen once. Per germline, CDR1 SNHLY and CDR2 FYNNEI. Between the trimmed V and J ends, which lost 7 bases and 6 bases, there was a span of 19 bases. CDR3 length: 14 residues.

The rearrangement links TRBV2 to TRBJ2-7, with a tentative D call TRBD2 (5 bases). Sequencing was carried out using lung tumor tissue. The sequence derives from a female donor with non-small cell lung cancer. CDR3 DNA: TGTGCCAGCAATGAGATAAGACACCGGGGCGAGCAGTACTTC. Translated, it gives CASNEIRHRGEQYF.